Listed here are 15 T cell receptor beta chains from one sample, sequenced in a study of cytomegalovirus exposure and HLA in healthy donors. Primers for the PCR totalled 60 Vbeta and 13 Jbeta. The method was immunoSEQ multiplex PCR; TCRdb's version includes in-frame clones alone and lacks a portion of them. The table lists 150,000 to 200,000 clones, around 82% of them singletons. The sequenced sample was PBMCs. These receptors originate from a man aged 18 to 30 in good health and CMV-seronegative.

This sequence joins TRBV19 and TRBJ2-1; D is uncertain. The CDR3 spans 16 residues. V was shortened by 2 bases and J by 0 bases, with 11 bases between the two germline ends. Looked up from germline, CDR1 is LNHDA and CDR2 is SQIVND (reference sequence). The CDR3 protein is CASSIRQVSSYNEQFF. For the CDR3, the DNA is TGTGCCAGTAGTATAAGGCAGGTAAGCTCCTACAATGAGCAGTTCTTC.

The V and J genes are TRBV7-2 and TRBJ2-5, with D hard to call. The J call may not be correct, given that the DNA end is closer to TRBJ2-7. The CDR3 runs 12 residues. Germline loops: CDR1 SGHTA, CDR2 FQGNSA. The CDR3 loop is CASSLAVYEQYF. The CDR3, as DNA: TGTGCCAGCAGCTTAGCGGTCTACGAGCAGTACTTC.

The count of this clone is one. The chain recombines TRBV7-2 with TRBJ2-7; 8 bases agree with TRBD2. The V gene end was trimmed by 7 bases and the J gene end by 3 bases; junction bases not matched to a gene: 14. Per germline, CDR1 SGHTA and CDR2 FQGNSA. This CDR3 contains 16 residues. In DNA, the CDR3 is TGTGCCAGCACCTCCATAGCGGGAAGGAGGAGCTACGAGCAGTACTTC. This gives the protein CASTSIAGRRSYEQYF.

Concerning this clone itself: Its ends do not fully match the called genes, so a read error is possible. This chain uses TRBV7-9 with TRBJ2-7; the match to TRBD1 covers 10 bases. From germline, CDR1 is SEHNR and CDR2 FQNEAQ (reference sequence). The CDR3 extends over 16 amino acids. CDR3 amino acids: CSSSSKPGQGLYEQYF. CDR3 DNA: TGTTCCAGCAGTTCAAAACCGGGACAGGGGCTGTACGAGCAGTACTTC.

This clone was seen a few times. The CDR3 sequence is CASSSQTGYNEQFF. The CDR3 region has the DNA TGTGCCAGCAGCTCGCAGACAGGGTACAATGAGCAGTTCTTC. The chain couples TRBV7-2 to TRBJ2-1, with 7 nucleotides matching TRBD1. Unmatched junction bases numbered 4, after V lost 4 bases and J lost 4 bases. Germline CDR1 is SGHTA and CDR2 is FQGNSA. The CDR3 spans 14 residues.

The V gene is TRBV30, the J gene TRBJ1-6; 7 nucleotides agree with TRBD1. Germline CDR1 GTSNPN, CDR2 SVGIG (reference sequence). Trimming took 4 bases from V and 6 from J; bases not matched to a gene: 6. The CDR3 sequence is 14 residues long. CDR3 amino acids: CAWTRGQPNSPLHF. In DNA form, the CDR3 reads TGTGCCTGGACAAGGGGACAGCCTAATTCACCCCTCCACTTT.

The V and J genes are TRBV23-1 and TRBJ2-1; D is possibly TRBD1 (5 bases). TRBV23-1 is an ORF, with its function uncertain. V shed 6 bases and J shed 1 base, with 10 bases lying between them. The CDR3 has 14 amino acids. CDR3 in DNA: TGCGCCAGCAGAACCCCAGGGTCCTACAATGAGCAGTTCTTC. As protein: CASRTPGSYNEQFF.

The V gene is TRBV4-3, the J gene TRBJ1-2; D possibly corresponds to TRBD1 (5 bases). V was pared by 0 bases and J by 8 bases, with 10 bases between. CDR1 is LGHNA, CDR2 YSLEER, per germline. CDR3 length: 13 residues. The CDR3 protein is CASSQERGIGYTF. In DNA form, the CDR3 reads TGCGCCAGCAGCCAAGAGCGGGGGATCGGCTACACCTTC.

V usage is TRBV19 and J usage is TRBJ2-1, with 10 bases aligning to TRBD2. The CDR3 loop spans 17 amino acids. Germline V gene sequence: CDR1 LNHDA, CDR2 SQIVND (reference sequence). V lost 3 bases to trimming and J lost 7 bases; unmatched junction nucleotides: 12. CDR3 amino acids: CASSIRSGRGPQNEQFF. The CDR3 DNA sequence: TGTGCCAGTAGTATTAGGAGCGGGAGGGGGCCCCAAAATGAGCAGTTCTTC.

The chain combines TRBV5-6 with TRBJ2-6; tentative D call: TRBD2 (5 bases). V was trimmed by 4 bases and J by 0 bases, leaving 20 bases between them. From germline, CDR1 is SGHDT and CDR2 YYEEEE. The CDR3 is 19 amino acids. The CDR3 DNA reads as TGTGCCAGCAGCCCCTCCGCCCGGGATGAAATCTCTGGGGCCAACGTCCTGACTTTC. Its translation: CASSPSARDEISGANVLTF.

The chain is built from TRBV12-2 and TRBJ1-4; TRBD1 reflects the table's D call only, with no check against the DNA. TRBV12-2 is a documented pseudogene. The CDR3 has 17 residues. The CDR3 spells CASRFNPGQGINEKLFF. In DNA form, the CDR3 reads TGTGCAAGTCGCTTTAACCCGGGACAGGGCATTAATGAAAAACTGTTTTTT.

V is TRBV19 and J is TRBJ2-3, with D maybe TRBD2 (6 bases). Germline values: CDR1 LNHDA, CDR2 SQIVND (reference sequence). The CDR3 covers 17 residues. Trimming stripped 2 bases from V and 3 bases from J, with 18 bases between. The CDR3 DNA reads as TGTGCCAGTAGTATACTAGGCGGCCGTCGGGGGACAGATACGCAGTATTTT. Its protein product is CASSILGGRRGTDTQYF.

This clone has only one observation. The chain recombines TRBV28 with TRBJ1-5, with 10 bases identical to TRBD1. Germline trimming cut 5 bases from V and 3 bases from J; bases unmatched to any gene: 7. This CDR3 is built from 16 residues. Germline-derived CDR1 and CDR2 are MDHEN and SYDVKM. CDR3 in DNA: TGTGCCAGCAGTGGGGGTGGGACAGGGGACAATCAGCCCCAGCATTTT. Translation: CASSGGGTGDNQPQHF.

This chain links TRBV4-2 with TRBJ2-1, with TRBD2 matching 10 bases. This CDR3 comprises 18 residues. V lost 4 bases and J lost 0; bases outside the gene matches: 9. Germline CDR1 and CDR2: LGHNA and YNFKEQ. This CDR3 reads CASSRDLAGVSSYNEQFF. The CDR3 DNA sequence: TGTGCCAGCAGCCGAGATCTAGCGGGGGTAAGCTCCTACAATGAGCAGTTCTTC.

This chain links TRBV7-9 with TRBJ2-7; 8 bases map to TRBD1. J gave up 3 bases and V 7 bases, and 11 bases lay outside the gene matches. Germline CDR1 SEHNR, CDR2 FQNEAQ (reference sequence). This CDR3 has 15 amino acids. CDR3 sequence (DNA): TGTGCCAGCACCCCCACGGACAGGGCTAGCTACGAGCAGTACTTC. Translating it yields CASTPTDRASYEQYF.